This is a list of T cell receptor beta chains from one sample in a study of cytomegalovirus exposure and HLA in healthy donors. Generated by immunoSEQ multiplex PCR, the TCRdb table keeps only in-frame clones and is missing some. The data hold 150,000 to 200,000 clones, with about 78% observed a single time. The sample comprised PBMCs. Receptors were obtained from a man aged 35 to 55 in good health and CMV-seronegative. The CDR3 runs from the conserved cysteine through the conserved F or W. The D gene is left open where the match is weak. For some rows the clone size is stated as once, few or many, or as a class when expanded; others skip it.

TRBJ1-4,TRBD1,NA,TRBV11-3,TGTGCCAGCAGCTTTGCTTTAACCGGGACAGGGGGTGAAAAACTGTTTTTT,CASSFALTGTGGEKLFF
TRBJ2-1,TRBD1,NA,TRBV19,TGTGCCAGTACAACAGGGGACTACAATGAGCAGTTCTTC,CASTTGDYNEQFF
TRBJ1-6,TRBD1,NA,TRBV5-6,TGTGCCAGCAGGACAGGGGAGGCTTCACCCCTCCACTTT,CASRTGEASPLHF
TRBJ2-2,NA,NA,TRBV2,TGTGCCAGCAGTGCCGACACCCACACCGGGGAGCTGTTTTTT,CASSADTHTGELFF
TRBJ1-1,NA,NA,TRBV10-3,TGTGCCATCAGTGGGGGAGGGGGATTGAACACTGAAGCTTTCTTT,CAISGGGGLNTEAFF
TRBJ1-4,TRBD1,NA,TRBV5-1,TGCGCCAGCAGCTTGACAGGGGGAGATGAAAAACTGTTTTTT,CASSLTGGDEKLFF
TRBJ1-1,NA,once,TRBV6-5,TGTGCCAGCAGTTACGTCGGGGGGCGGTTGAACACTGAAGCTTTCTTT,CASSYVGGRLNTEAFF
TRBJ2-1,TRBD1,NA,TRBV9,TGTGCCAGCAGCGCAGTACCCGGGACAGGGGTATTAAATGAGCAGTTCTTC,CASSAVPGTGVLNEQFF
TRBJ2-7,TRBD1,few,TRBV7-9,TGTGCCAGCAGCTTGTATCAGGGGGCCGGAACCCACTTC,CASSLYQGAGTHF
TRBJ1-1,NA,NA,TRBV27,TGTGCCAGCAGTTCCCCGGCGGGGACCACTGAAGCTTTCTTT,CASSSPAGTTEAFF
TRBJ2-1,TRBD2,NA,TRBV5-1,TGCGCCAGCAGCTTGGCGTTAGCGGGGCACAATGAGCAGTTCTTC,CASSLALAGHNEQFF
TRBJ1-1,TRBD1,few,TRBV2,TGTGCCAGCAGTGAAAGACAGGGGCTCACTGAAGCTTTCTTT,CASSERQGLTEAFF
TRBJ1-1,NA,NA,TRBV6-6,TGTGCCAGCAACTCATGGGCTTTCTTT,CASNSWAFF
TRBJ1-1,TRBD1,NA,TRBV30,TGTGCCTGGAGCCTGGGTGGTGGAGGACAGGGGAAAGCTTTCTTT,CAWSLGGGGQGKAFF
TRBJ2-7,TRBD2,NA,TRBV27,TGTGCCAGCAGTTTCCCCGGACTAGCGGGAGGGCCCAGCGAGCAGTACTTC,CASSFPGLAGGPSEQYF
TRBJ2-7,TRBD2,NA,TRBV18,TGTGCCAGCTCATATATTAGCGGGAGGTCTCACTACGAGCAGTACTTC,CASSYISGRSHYEQYF
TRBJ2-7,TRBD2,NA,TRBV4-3,TGCGCCAGCAGCCAAGTGGCGGGAGGGCCCTACGAGCAGTACTTC,CASSQVAGGPYEQYF
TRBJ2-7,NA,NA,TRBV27,TGTGCCAGCAGCCTTCAGGGGAGCCACGAGCAGTACTTC,CASSLQGSHEQYF
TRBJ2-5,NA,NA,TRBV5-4,TGTGCCAGCAGCTTGAAGGGGGGAGGGGAGACCCAGTACTTC,CASSLKGGGETQYF
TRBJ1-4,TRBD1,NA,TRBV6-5,TGTGCCAGCAGTTACAGGGACAGAGATGAAAAACTGTTTTTT,CASSYRDRDEKLFF
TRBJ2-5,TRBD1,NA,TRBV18,TGTGCCAGCTCACCAGAGACAGGGGCTCGAGAGACCCAGTACTTC,CASSPETGARETQYF
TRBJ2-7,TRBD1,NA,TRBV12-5,TGTGCTAGTGGTTTGCAGGACAGGGGGGCCTACGAGCAGTACTTC,CASGLQDRGAYEQYF
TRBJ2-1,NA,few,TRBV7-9,TGTGCCAGCAGCCTCCCGGTCCTTCCTCCGTTCTTC,CASSLPVLPPFF
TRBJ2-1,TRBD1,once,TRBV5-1,TGCGCCAGCAGCTTGGGCCGACACCGACAGGGGAACAATGAGCAGTTCTTC,CASSLGRHRQGNNEQFF
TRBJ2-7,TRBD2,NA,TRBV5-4,TGTGCCAGCAGCCCCGAACTAGCGGGGTTCTCCTACGAGCAGTACTTC,CASSPELAGFSYEQYF
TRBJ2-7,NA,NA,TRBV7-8,TGTGCCAGCAGCTTGCGCAGGGAAAGCTCCTACGAGCAGTACTTC,CASSLRRESSYEQYF
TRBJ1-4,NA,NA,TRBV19,TGTGCCAGTAGTTCAATAGGGGCTGACGGGACTAATGAAAAACTGTTTTTT,CASSSIGADGTNEKLFF
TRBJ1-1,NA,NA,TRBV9,TGTGCCAGCAGCGCAGATGTACTACAGGGAGCTTCGAACACTGAAGCTTTCTTT,CASSADVLQGASNTEAFF
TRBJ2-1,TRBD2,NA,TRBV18,TGTGCCAGCTCACCGCCTAGTTTAGCGGGCCGCTCTAATGAGCAGTTCTTC,CASSPPSLAGRSNEQFF